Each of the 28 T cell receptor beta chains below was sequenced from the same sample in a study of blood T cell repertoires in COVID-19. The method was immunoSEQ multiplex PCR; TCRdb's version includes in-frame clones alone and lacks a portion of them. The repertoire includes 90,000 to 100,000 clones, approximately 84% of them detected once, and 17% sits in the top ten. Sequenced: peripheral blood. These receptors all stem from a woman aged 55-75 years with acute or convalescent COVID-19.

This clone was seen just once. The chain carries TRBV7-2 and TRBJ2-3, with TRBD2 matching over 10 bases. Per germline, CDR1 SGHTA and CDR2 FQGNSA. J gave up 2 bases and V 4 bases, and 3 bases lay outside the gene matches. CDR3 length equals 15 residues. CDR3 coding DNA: TGTGCCAGCAGCTACAGCGGGGGGGTCACAGATACGCAGTATTTT. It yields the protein CASSYSGGVTDTQYF.

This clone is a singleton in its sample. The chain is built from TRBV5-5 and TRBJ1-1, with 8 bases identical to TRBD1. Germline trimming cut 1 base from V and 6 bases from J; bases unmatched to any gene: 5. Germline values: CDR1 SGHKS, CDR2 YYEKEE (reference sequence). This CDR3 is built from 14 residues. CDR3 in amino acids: CASSLYGQGPEAFF. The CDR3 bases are TGTGCCAGCAGCTTGTACGGACAGGGCCCTGAAGCTTTCTTT. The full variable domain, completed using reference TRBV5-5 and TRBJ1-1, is DAGVTQSPTHLIKTRGQQVTLRCSPISGHKSVSWYQQVLGQGPQFIFQYYEKEERGRGNFPDRFSARQFPNYSSELNVNALLLGDSALYLCASSLYGQGPEAFFGQGTRLTVV.

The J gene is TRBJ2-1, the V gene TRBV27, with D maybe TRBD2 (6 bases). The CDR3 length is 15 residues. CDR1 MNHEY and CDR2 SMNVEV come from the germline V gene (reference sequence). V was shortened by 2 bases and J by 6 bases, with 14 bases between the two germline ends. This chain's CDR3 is CASSLMRTMSNEQFF. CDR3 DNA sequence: TGTGCCAGCAGTTTAATGAGGACTATGAGCAATGAGCAGTTCTTC.

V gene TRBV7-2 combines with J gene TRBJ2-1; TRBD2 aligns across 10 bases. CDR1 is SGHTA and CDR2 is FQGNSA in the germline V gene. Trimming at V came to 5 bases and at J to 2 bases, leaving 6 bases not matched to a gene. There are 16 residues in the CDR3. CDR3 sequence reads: CASSPLAGGAYNEQFF. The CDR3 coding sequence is TGTGCCAGCAGCCCTTTAGCGGGGGGTGCCTACAATGAGCAGTTCTTC.

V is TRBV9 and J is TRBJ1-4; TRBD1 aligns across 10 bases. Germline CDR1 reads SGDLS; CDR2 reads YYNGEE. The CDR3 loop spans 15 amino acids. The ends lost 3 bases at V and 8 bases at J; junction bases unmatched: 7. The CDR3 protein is CASSAGQGLAEKLFF. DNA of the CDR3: TGTGCCAGCAGCGCGGGACAGGGGCTTGCCGAAAAACTGTTTTTT.

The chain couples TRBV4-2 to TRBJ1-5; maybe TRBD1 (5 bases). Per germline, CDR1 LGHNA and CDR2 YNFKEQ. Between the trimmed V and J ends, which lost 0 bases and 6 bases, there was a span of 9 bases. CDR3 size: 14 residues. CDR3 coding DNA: TGTGCCAGCAGCCAAGATTGGAGGGGTCAGCCCCAGCATTTT. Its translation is CASSQDWRGQPQHF.

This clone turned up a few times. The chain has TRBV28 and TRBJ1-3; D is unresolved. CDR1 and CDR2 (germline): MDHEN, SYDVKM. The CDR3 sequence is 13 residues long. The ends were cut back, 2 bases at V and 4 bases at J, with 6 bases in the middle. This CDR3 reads CASSLEAGNTIYF. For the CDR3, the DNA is TGTGCCAGCAGTTTAGAAGCCGGAAACACCATATATTTT.

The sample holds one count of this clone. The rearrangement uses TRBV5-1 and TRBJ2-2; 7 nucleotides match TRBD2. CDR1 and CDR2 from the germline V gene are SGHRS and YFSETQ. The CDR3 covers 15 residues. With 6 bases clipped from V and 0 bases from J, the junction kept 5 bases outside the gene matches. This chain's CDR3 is CASNPGGANTGELFF. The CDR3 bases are TGCGCCAGCAACCCTGGGGGGGCGAACACCGGGGAGCTGTTTTTT.

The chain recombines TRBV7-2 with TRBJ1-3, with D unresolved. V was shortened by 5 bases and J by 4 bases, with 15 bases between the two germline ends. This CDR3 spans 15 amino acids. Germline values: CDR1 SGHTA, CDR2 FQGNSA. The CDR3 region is CASSLLRPSGNTIYF. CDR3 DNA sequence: TGTGCCAGCAGCCTCTTGAGGCCCTCGGGAAACACCATATATTTT.

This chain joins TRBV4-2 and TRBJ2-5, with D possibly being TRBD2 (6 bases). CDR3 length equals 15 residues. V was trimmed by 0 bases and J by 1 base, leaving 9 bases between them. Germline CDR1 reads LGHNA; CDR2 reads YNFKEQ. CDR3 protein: CASSQDRTTQETQYF. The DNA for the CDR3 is TGTGCCAGCAGCCAAGATCGGACTACCCAAGAGACCCAGTACTTC.

CDR3 nucleotides: TGTGCCTGGAGTGGACAGGGTGGCAATCAGCCCCAGCATTTT. Translation: CAWSGQGGNQPQHF. V and J are TRBV30 and TRBJ1-5; 7 bases are a match to TRBD1. Germline lookup yields CDR1 GTSNPN and CDR2 SVGIG (reference sequence). This CDR3 spans 14 amino acids. V trimming: 1 base; J trimming: 2 bases; junction bases outside the gene matches: 2.

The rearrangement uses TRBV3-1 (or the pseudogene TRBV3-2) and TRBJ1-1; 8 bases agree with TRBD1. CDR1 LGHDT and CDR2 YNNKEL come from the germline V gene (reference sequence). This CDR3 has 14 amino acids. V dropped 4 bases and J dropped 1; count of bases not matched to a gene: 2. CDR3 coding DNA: TGTGCCAGCAGCCGGACAGGGTGGAACACTGAAGCTTTCTTT. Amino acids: CASSRTGWNTEAFF.

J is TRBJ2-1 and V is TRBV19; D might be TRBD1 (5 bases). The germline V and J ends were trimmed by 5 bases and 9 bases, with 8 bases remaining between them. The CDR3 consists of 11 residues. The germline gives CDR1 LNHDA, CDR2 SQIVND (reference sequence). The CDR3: CASSHRTEQFF. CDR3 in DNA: TGTGCCAGTAGTCACAGGACTGAGCAGTTCTTC.

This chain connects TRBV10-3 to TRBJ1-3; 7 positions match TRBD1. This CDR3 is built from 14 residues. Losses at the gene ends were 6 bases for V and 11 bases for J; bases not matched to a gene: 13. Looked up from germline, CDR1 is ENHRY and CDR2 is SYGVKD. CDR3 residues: CAISGVRDRVPIYF. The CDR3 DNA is TGTGCCATCAGCGGGGTGCGGGACAGAGTCCCCATATATTTT.

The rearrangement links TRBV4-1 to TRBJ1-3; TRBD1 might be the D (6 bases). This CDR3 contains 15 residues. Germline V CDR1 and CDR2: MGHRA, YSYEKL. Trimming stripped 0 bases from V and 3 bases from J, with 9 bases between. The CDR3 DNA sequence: TGCGCCAGCAGCCAAGAGGGACACCTTGGAAACACCATATATTTT. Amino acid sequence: CASSQEGHLGNTIYF.

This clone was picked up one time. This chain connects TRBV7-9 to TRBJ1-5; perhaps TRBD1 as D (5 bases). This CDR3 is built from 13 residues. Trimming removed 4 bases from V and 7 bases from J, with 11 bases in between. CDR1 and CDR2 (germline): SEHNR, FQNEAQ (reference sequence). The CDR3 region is CASSSFGGQPQHF. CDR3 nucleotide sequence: TGTGCCAGCAGCTCCTTCGGGGGACAGCCCCAGCATTTT.

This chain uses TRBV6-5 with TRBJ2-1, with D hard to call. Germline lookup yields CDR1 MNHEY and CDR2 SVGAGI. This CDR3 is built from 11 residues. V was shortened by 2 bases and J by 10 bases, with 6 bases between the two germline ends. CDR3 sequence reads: CASSYEREQFF. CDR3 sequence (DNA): TGTGCCAGCAGTTACGAACGGGAGCAGTTCTTC.

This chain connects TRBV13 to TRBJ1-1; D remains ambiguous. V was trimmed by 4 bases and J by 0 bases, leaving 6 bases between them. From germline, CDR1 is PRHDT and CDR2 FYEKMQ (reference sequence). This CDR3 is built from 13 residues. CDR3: CASSWRLNTEAFF. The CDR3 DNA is TGTGCCAGCAGCTGGCGGTTGAACACTGAAGCTTTCTTT.

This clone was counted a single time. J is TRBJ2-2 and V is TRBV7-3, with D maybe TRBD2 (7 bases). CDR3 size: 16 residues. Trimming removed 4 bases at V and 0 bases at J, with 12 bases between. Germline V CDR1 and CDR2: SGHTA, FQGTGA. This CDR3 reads CASSSSGGSNTGELFF. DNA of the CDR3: TGTGCCAGCAGCTCATCGGGGGGCTCGAACACCGGGGAGCTGTTTTTT.

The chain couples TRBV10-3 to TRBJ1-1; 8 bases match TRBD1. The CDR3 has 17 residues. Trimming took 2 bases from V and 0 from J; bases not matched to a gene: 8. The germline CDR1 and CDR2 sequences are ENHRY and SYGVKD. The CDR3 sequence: CAISETAGGRMNTEAFF. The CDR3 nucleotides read TGTGCCATCAGTGAGACTGCAGGGGGCCGCATGAACACTGAAGCTTTCTTT.

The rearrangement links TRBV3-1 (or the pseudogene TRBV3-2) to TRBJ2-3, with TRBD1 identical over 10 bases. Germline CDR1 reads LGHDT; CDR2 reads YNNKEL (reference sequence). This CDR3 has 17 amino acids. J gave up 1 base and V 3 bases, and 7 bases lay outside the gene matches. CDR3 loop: CASSHKWGTGGTDTQYF. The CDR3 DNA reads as TGTGCCAGCAGCCATAAGTGGGGGACAGGGGGCACAGATACGCAGTATTTT.

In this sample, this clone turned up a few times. CDR3: CSVEILAVSYEQYF. The CDR3 DNA is TGCAGCGTTGAGATACTAGCGGTCTCCTACGAGCAGTACTTC. This chain joins TRBV29-1 and TRBJ2-7; TRBD2 matches at 8 bases. The CDR3 contains 14 residues. Germline CDR1 is SQVTM and CDR2 is ANQGSEA. The J segment lost 0 bases and the V segment lost 3 bases, leaving 4 bases of the junction unmatched.

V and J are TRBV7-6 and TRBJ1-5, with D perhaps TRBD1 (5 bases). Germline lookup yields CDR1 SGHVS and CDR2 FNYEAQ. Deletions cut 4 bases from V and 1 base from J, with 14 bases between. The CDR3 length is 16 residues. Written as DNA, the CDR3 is TGTGCCAGCAGCTCCGGCGGAGGGACGAGCAATCAGCCCCAGCATTTT. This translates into CASSSGGGTSNQPQHF.

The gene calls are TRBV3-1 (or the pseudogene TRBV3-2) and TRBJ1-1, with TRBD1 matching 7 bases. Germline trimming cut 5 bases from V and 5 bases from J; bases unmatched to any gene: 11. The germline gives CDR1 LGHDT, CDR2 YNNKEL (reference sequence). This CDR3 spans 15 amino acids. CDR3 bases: TGTGCCAGCAGCGCACACAGGGGAGTGGGGACTGAAGCTTTCTTT. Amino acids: CASSAHRGVGTEAFF.

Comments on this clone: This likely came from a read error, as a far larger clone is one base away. The CDR3 reads CASSTDRGPYEQYF. The CDR3 DNA is TGTGCCAGCAGTACGGACAGGGGGCCCTACGAGCAGTACTTC. The chain is built from TRBV27 and TRBJ2-7; 11 bases line up with TRBD1. The CDR3 consists of 14 residues. The germline V gene has CDR1 MNHEY and CDR2 SMNVEV (reference sequence). V was clipped by 5 bases and J by 2 bases; unmatched bases: 2.

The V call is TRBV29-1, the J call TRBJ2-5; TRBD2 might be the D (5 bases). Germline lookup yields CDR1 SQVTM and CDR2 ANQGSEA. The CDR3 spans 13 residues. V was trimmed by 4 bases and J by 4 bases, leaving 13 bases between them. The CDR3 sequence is CSVVLRAGETQYF. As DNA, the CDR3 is TGCAGCGTTGTCTTGCGGGCTGGAGAGACCCAGTACTTC.

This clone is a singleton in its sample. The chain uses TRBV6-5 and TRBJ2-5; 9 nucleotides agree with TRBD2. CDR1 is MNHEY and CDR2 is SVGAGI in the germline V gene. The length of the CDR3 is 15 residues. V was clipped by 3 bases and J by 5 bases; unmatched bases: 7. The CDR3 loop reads CASSYRNSGGETQYF. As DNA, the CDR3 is TGTGCCAGCAGTTATCGGAATAGCGGGGGCGAGACCCAGTACTTC.

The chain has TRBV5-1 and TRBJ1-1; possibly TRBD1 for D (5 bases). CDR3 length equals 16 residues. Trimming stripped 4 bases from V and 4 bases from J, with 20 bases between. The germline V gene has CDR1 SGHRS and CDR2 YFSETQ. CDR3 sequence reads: CASSTWTPTRSTEAFF. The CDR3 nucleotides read TGCGCCAGCAGCACTTGGACACCTACACGGAGCACTGAAGCTTTCTTT. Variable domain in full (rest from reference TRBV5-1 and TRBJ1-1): KAGVTQTPRYLIKTRGQQVTLSCSPISGHRSVSWYQQTPGQGLQFLFEYFSETQRNKGNFPGRFSGRQFSNSRSEMNVSTLELGDSALYLCASSTWTPTRSTEAFFGQGTRLTVV.